Here is one T cell receptor (beta chain) with its context. Antigen specificity is unknown. The data belong to a study of cytomegalovirus exposure and HLA in healthy donors. The PCR used 60 Vbeta and 13 Jbeta primers. The data were produced by immunoSEQ multiplex PCR, yet TCRdb's version contains in-frame clones alone and is incomplete. Of 200,000 to 300,000 clones listed, 81% were seen once; the top ten hold almost 8%. Findings of the study overall: Associated with cytomegalovirus, according to the listing, were some 150 TCR beta chains.

Germline V lookup: CDR1 MNHEY, CDR2 SMNVEV (reference sequence). J was trimmed by 1 base and V by 5 bases; bases with no gene match: 8. This CDR3 has 15 amino acids. This clonotype originated in a woman aged 60-75 years in good health and CMV-seropositive. The sequencing sample was made of PBMCs. This sequence joins TRBV27 and TRBJ2-7; 7 bases are a match to TRBD1. The CDR3 DNA reads TGTGCCAGCAGTCCGACAGGGAGTGGGTCCTACGAGCAGTACTTC. The encoded protein is CASSPTGSGSYEQYF.